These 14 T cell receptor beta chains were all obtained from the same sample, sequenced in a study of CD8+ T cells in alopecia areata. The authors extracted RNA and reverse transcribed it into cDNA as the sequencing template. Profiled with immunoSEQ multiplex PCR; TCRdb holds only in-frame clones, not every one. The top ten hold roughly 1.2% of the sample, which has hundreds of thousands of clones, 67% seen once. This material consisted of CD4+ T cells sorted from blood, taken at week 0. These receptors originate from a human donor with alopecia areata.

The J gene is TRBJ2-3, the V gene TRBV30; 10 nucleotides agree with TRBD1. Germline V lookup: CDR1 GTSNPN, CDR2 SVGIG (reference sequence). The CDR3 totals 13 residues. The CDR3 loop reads CASDRGRADTQYF. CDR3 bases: TGTGCTTCCGACAGGGGGCGCGCAGATACGCAGTATTTT.

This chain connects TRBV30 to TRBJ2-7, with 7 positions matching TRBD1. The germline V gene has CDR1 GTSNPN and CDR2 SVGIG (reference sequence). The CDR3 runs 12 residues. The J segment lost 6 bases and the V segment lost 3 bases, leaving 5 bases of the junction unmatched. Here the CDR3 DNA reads TGTGCCTGGAGCAAACAGGGGAGCGAGCAGTACTTC. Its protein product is CAWSKQGSEQYF.

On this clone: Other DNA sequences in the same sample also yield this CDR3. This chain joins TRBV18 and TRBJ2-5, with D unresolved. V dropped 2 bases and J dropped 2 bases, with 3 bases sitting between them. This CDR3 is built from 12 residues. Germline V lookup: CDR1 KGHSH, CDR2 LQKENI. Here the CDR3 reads CASSPVQETQYF. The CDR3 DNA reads TGTGCCAGCTCACCAGTGCAAGAGACCCAGTACTTC.

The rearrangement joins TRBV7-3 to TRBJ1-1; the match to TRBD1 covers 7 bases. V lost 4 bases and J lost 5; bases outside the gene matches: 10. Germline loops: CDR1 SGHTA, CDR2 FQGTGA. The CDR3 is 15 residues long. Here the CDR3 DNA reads TGTGCCAGCAGCTCAACGAACCGACAGGGAACTGAAGCTTTCTTT. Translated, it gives CASSSTNRQGTEAFF.

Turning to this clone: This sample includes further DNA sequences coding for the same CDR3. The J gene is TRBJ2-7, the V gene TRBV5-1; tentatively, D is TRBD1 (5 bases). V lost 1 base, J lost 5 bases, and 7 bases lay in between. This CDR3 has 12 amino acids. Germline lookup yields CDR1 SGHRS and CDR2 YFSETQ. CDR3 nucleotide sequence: TGCGCCAGCAGCTTGAAAGGGGACGAGCAGTACTTC. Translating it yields CASSLKGDEQYF. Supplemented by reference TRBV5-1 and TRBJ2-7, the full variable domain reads KAGVTQTPRYLIKTRGQQVTLSCSPISGHRSVSWYQQTPGQGLQFLFEYFSETQRNKGNFPGRFSGRQFSNSRSEMNVSTLELGDSALYLCASSLKGDEQYFGPGTRLTVT.

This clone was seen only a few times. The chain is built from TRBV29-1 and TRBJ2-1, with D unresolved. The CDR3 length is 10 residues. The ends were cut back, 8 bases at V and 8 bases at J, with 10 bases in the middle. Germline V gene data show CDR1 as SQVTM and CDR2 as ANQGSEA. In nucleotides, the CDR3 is TGCAGCTCTGACGGGTATGAGCAGTTCTTC. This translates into CSSDGYEQFF.

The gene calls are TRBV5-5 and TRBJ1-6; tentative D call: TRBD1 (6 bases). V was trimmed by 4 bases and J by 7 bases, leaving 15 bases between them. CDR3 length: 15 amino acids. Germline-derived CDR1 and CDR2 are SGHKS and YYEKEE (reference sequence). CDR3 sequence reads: CASSRTGIENSPLHF. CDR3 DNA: TGTGCCAGCAGCCGTACAGGGATTGAAAATTCACCCCTCCACTTT.

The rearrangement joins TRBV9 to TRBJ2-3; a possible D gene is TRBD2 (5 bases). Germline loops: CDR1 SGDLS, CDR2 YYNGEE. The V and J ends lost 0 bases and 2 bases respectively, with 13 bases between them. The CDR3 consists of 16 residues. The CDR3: CASSVGDAGPTDTQYF. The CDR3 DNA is TGTGCCAGCAGCGTAGGAGATGCGGGTCCCACAGATACGCAGTATTTT.

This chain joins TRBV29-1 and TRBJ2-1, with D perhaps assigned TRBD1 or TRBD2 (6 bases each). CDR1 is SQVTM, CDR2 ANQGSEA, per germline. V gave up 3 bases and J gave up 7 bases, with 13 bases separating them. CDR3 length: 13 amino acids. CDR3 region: CSVDGGGRNEQFF. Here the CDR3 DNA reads TGCAGCGTTGACGGTGGGGGGCGGAATGAGCAGTTCTTC.

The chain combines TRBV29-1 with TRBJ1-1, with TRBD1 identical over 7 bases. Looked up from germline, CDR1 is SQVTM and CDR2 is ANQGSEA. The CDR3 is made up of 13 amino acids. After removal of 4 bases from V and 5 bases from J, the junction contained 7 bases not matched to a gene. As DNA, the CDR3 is TGCAGCGTTGCAGCGACAGGGAGGACTGAAGCTTTCTTT. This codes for CSVAATGRTEAFF.

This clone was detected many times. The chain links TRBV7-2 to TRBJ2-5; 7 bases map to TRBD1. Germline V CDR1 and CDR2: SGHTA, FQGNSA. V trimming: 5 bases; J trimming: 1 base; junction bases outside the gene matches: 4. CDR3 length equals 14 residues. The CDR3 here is CASSPTGLQETQYF. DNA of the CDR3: TGTGCCAGCAGCCCGACAGGGCTCCAAGAGACCCAGTACTTC.

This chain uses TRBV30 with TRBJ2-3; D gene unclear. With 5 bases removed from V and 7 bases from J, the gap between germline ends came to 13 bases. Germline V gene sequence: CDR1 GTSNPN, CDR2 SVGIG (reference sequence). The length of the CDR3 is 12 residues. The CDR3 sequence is CAWGSPRNTQYF. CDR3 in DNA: TGTGCCTGGGGTTCTCCTCGAAATACGCAGTATTTT.

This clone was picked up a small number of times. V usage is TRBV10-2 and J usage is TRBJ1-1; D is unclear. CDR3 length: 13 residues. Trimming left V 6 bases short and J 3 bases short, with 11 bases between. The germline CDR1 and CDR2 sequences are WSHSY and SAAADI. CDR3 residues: CASSGVMDTEAFF. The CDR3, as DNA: TGCGCCAGCAGCGGGGTGATGGACACTGAAGCTTTCTTT.

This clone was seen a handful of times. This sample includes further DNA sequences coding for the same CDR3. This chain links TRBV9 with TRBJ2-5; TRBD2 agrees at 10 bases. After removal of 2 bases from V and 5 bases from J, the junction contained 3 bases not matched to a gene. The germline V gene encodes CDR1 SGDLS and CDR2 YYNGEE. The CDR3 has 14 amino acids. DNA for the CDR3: TGTGCCAGCAGCGTGGATAGCGGGAGGGAGACCCAGTACTTC. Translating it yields CASSVDSGRETQYF. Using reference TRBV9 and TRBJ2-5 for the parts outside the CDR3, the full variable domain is DSGVTQTPKHLITATGQRVTLRCSPRSGDLSVYWYQQSLDQGLQFLIQYYNGEERAKGNILERFSAQQFPDLHSELNLSSLELGDSALYFCASSVDSGRETQYFGPGTRLLVL.